The sequence of this T cell receptor (beta chain) was determined in a study of CD8 T cells in Susac syndrome. TEMRA cells underwent FACS enrichment and CD8+ and CD4+ T cells underwent negative isolation. With random hexamers, reverse transcription was performed on 0.5 to 1 ug of RNA. MiXCR, run by TCRdb on the immunoSEQ multiplex PCR reads, gives a single entry per CDR3 protein. The table shows hundreds of thousands of distinct CDR3 sequences, with 65% to 90% occurring only once. The CDR3 totals 13 residues. J gave up 4 bases and V 4 bases, and 3 bases lay outside the gene matches. Germline V lookup: CDR1 LNHDA, CDR2 SQIVND (reference sequence).

The clonotype was recovered from a human donor with multiple sclerosis. The sample comprised CD8+ T cells from PBMCs. The V and J genes are TRBV19 and TRBJ1-1, with 7 bases aligning to TRBD1. The CDR3 sequence is CASSTGGGTEAFF. The CDR3 nucleotides read TGTGCCAGTAGTACAGGGGGTGGCACTGAAGCTTTCTTT.